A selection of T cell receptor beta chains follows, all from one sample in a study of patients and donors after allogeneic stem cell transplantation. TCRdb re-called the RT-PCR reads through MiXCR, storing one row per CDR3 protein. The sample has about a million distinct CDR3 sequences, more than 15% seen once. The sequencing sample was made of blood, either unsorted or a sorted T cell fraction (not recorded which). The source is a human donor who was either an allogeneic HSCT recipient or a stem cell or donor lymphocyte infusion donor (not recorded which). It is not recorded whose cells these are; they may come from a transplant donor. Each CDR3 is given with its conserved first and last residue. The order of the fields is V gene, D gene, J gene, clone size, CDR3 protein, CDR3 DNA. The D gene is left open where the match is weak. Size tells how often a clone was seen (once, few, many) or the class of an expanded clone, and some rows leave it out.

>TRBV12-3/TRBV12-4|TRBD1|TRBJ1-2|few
CASSLGDRGIGYTF
TGTGCCAGCAGTTTAGGGGACAGGGGGATTGGCTACACCTTC
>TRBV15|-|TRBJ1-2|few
CATTPYQGGLGYTF
TGTGCCACCACCCCTTACCAAGGGGGTTTAGGCTACACCTTC
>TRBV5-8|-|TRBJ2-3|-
CASSTQGRDTQYF
TGTGCCAGCAGCACCCAGGGCCGAGATACGCAGTATTTT
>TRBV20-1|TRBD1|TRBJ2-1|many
CSARANGQGGVNEQFF
TGCAGTGCTAGAGCCAACGGACAGGGAGGCGTCAATGAGCAGTTCTTC
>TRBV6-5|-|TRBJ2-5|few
CASTDTVETQYF
TGTGCCAGCACCGACACCGTAGAGACCCAGTACTTC
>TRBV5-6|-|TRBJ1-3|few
CASSLETVGNTIYF
TGTGCCAGCAGCTTGGAGACAGTTGGAAACACCATATATTTT
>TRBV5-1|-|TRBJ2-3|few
CASSPGSGVADTQYF
TGCGCCAGCAGCCCGGGATCTGGGGTAGCAGATACGCAGTATTTT
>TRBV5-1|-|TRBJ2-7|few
CASSLDAKQYAIEQYF
TGCGCCAGCAGCTTGGACGCCAAGCAGTACGCCATAGAGCAGTACTTC
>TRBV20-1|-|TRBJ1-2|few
CSARDTAFSPHF
TGCAGTGCTAGGGATACCGCTTTTTCCCCTCACTTC
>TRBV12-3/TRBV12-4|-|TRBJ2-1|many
CASSPPEDFYNEQFF
TGTGCCAGCAGCCCCCCAGAGGACTTCTACAATGAGCAGTTCTTC
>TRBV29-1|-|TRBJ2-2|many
CSVGQRNTGELFF
TGCAGCGTTGGGCAGCGCAACACCGGGGAGCTGTTTTTT